This T cell receptor (beta chain) derives from a study of T cells in Graves' hyperthyroidism and ophthalmopathy. Among ophthalmopathy patients, the Clinical Activity Score reached at least 3, the NOSPECS grade reached at least 4, and duration remained under 3 months. As regards this clonotype: As yet, its antigen is unknown.

The germline V gene encodes CDR1 MDHEN and CDR2 SYDVKM. This CDR3 spans 16 amino acids. Trimming at V came to 4 bases and at J to 5 bases, leaving 11 bases not matched to a gene. Amplification yielded TCR beta CDR3 regions, with RNA transcripts as the source. HTBI primers were used for first-round RT-PCR of the TCR CDR3. TCRdb passed the multiplex PCR reads through MiXCR, listing each CDR3 protein once. Among 350,000 to 400,000 distinct CDR3 sequences listed, about a fifth were seen once. Study-level points and caveats: Blood also held most thyroid clonotypes expanded beyond 0.001. Stable hyperthyroidism was told apart from ophthalmopathy by a model built on 13 V-J features.

The TCR comes from a man in his late teens or twenties with Graves' ophthalmopathy. The V call is TRBV28, the J call TRBJ2-1; 7 positions match TRBD2. The sequenced material came from blood. This CDR3 reads CASSSQGRLAHNEQFF. CDR3 sequence (DNA): TGTGCCAGCAGTTCCCAGGGAAGACTAGCCCACAATGAGCAGTTCTTC.